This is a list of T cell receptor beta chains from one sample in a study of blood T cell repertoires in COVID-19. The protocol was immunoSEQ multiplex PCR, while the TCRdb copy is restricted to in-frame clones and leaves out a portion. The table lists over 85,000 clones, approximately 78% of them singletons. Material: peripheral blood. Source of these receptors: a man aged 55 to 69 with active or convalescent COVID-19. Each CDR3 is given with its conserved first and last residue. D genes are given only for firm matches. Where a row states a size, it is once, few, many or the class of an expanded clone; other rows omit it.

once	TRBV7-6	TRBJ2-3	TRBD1	TGTGCCAGCAGCTCCTTGGGGACAGGGGCAGATACGCAGTATTTT	CASSSLGTGADTQYF
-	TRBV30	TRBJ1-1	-	TGTGCCTGCCTTCCTAGGAACACTGAAGCTTTCTTT	CACLPRNTEAFF
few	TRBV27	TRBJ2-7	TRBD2	TGTGCCAGCAGTTCCTCTTCCTCTGGACTAGCGGCCTACGAGCAGTACTTC	CASSSSSSGLAAYEQYF
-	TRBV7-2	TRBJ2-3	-	TGTGCCAGCAGCCCCGAATTATTCTCTAGCCGGGATACGCAGTATTTT	CASSPELFSSRDTQYF
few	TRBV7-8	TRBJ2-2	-	TGTGCCAGCAGCTTAGCGTCCACTGGGGAGCTGTTTTTT	CASSLASTGELFF
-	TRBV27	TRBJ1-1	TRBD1	TGTGCCAGCAGCAGACTCACAGGGGACACTGAAGCTTTCTTT	CASSRLTGDTEAFF
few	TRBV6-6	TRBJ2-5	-	TGTGCCAGCAGTTACCGGGGAGGAGAGACCCAGTACTTC	CASSYRGGETQYF
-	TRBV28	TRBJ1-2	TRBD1	TGTGCCAGCAGTACCCCCACAGGGGGCGCGGATGGCTACACCTTC	CASSTPTGGADGYTF
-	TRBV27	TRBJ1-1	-	TGTGCCAGCAGTTTGCGGTTGAACACTGAAGCTTTCTTT	CASSLRLNTEAFF
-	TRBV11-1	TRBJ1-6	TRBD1	TGTGCCAGCAGCTCGGACAGGGGGTCGGATTCACCCCTCCACTTT	CASSSDRGSDSPLHF
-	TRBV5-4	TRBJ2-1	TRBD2	TGTGCCAGCGGGGGGGTCCGAGAGCCCTACAATGAGCAGTTCTTC	CASGGVREPYNEQFF
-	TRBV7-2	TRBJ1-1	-	TGTGCCAGCAGGGTTCAAAGGAGCACTGAAGCTTTCTTT	CASRVQRSTEAFF
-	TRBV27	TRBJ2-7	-	TGTGCCAGCAGTAAGGAGGGTTACTACGAGCAGTACTTC	CASSKEGYYEQYF
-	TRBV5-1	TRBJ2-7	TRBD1	TGCGCCAGCAGCCCGGGACAGGCCCTATCCTACGAGCAGTACTTC	CASSPGQALSYEQYF
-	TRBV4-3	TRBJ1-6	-	TGCGCCAGCAGCCAAGATTGGGTTGGGCATTCACCCCTCCACTTT	CASSQDWVGHSPLHF
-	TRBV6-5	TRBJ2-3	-	TGTGCCAGCGAAGGGGGAGGGTATGTGGCAGATACGCAGTATTTT	CASEGGGYVADTQYF
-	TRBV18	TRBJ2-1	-	TGTGCCAGCTCACCACGTCATAGTAGCGATGAGCAGTTCTTC	CASSPRHSSDEQFF
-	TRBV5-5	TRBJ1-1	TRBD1	TGTGCCAGCAGCAAGGGACAGGGAGGGAACACTGAAGCTTTCTTT	CASSKGQGGNTEAFF
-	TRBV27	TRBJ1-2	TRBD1	TGTGCCAGCAGTTTGACAGGGGTTGGCTACACCTTC	CASSLTGVGYTF
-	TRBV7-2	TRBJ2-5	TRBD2	TGTGCCAGCAGCTGGACTAGCGGGGAGGGGGAGACCCAGTACTTC	CASSWTSGEGETQYF
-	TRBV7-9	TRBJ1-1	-	TGTGCCAGCAGCGGACAGATTTACACTGAAGCTTTCTTT	CASSGQIYTEAFF
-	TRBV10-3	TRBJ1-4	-	TGTGCCATCAGTCGTGATTCAGCAACTAATGAAAAACTGTTTTTT	CAISRDSATNEKLFF
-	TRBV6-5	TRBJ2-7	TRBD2	TGTGCCAGCAGCACGTTAGCGGGAGATTTCGACGAGCAGTACTTC	CASSTLAGDFDEQYF
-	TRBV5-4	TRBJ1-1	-	TGTGCCAGCAGCGGAGCTGGGGCGCCGGGAGCTTTCTTT	CASSGAGAPGAFF
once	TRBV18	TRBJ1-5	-	TGTGCCAGCTCACCAAGGGGTAGAACCGGGGGGCCCCAGCATTTT	CASSPRGRTGGPQHF
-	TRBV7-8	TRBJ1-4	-	TGTGCCAGCAGCTTATGGGGGGGAGGTGAAAAACTGTTTTTT	CASSLWGGGEKLFF
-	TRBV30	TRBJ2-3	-	TGTGCCTGGAGTCCCACAGGTCTCACAGATACGCAGTATTTT	CAWSPTGLTDTQYF
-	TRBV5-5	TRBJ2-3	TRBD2	TGTGCCAGCAGCACTCGGACTAGCTCGAGGGCAGATACGCAGTATTTT	CASSTRTSSRADTQYF
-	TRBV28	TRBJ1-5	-	TGTGCCAGCAGCCCCCGGACAGCCAACAATCAGCCCCAGCATTTT	CASSPRTANNQPQHF
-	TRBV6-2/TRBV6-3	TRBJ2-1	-	TGTGCCAGCAGTCTTCGGGCGGGCTCCTACAATGAGCAGTTCTTC	CASSLRAGSYNEQFF
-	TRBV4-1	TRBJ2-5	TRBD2	TGCGCCAGCAGCGCGACTAGCGGATACCAAGAGACCCAGTACTTC	CASSATSGYQETQYF
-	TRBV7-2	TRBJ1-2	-	TGTGCCAGCAGCTTAGCGGAACAGTCCTATGGCTACACCTTC	CASSLAEQSYGYTF
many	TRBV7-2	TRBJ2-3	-	TGTGCCAGCGCCCTTGGAGGGCCGGGTGAGAATACGCAGTATTTT	CASALGGPGENTQYF
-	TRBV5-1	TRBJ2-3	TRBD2	TGCGCCAGCAGCCCGGGACTAGCGGGACTTAGCACAGATACGCAGTATTTT	CASSPGLAGLSTDTQYF
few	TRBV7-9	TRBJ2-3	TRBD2	TGTGCCAGCAGCTCACTAGCGGGAGGACCAGATACGCAGTATTTT	CASSSLAGGPDTQYF
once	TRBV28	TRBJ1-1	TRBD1	TGTGCCAGCAGCCCCGTGGGACAGGGATCCACTGAAGCTTTCTTT	CASSPVGQGSTEAFF
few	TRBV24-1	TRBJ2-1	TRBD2	TGTGCCACCAGTGATTTGACCAGCGGGAGAGGTCAGGAGCAGTTCTTC	CATSDLTSGRGQEQFF
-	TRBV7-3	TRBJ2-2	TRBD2	TGTGCCAGCAGCTTGGGACTAGCGGGAGTATTGAACACCGGGGAGCTGTTTTTT	CASSLGLAGVLNTGELFF
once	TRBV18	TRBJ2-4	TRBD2	TGTGCCAGCTCACAACGTACTAGCGGGAGGGACATTCAGTACTTC	CASSQRTSGRDIQYF
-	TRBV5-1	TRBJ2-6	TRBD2	TGCGCCAGCAGCTTTAGCGGGAGACTGTCTGGCTCCGGGGCCAACGTCCTGACTTTC	CASSFSGRLSGSGANVLTF
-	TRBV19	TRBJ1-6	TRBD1	TGTGCCAGTAATGCCGGGACAGATAATTCACCCCTCCACTTT	CASNAGTDNSPLHF
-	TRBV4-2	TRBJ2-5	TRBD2	TGTGCCAGCAGCCAGGGCGGCGGGAGGGCCCGGGAGACCCAGTACTTC	CASSQGGGRARETQYF
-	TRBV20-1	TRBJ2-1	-	TGCAGTGCTAGAGATTCCCGTGAGCAGTTCTTC	CSARDSREQFF
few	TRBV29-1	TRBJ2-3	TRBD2	TGCAGCGTTGAGGAGCGGGATAGCACAGATACGCAGTATTTT	CSVEERDSTDTQYF
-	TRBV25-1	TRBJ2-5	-	TGTGCCAGCAGTCCACAGGGAAGGGAGACCCAGTACTTC	CASSPQGRETQYF
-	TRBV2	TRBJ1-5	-	TGTGCCAGCAGTGAATATCAGGGTGGTAATCAGCCCCAGCATTTT	CASSEYQGGNQPQHF
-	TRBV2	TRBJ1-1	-	TGTGCCAGCAGTGGTGGGGCGAACACTGAAGCTTTCTTT	CASSGGANTEAFF
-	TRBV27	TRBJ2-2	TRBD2	TGTGCCAGCAGTGTGGGACTAGCGGGAGTTACCGGGGAGCTGTTTTTT	CASSVGLAGVTGELFF
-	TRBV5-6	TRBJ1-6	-	TGTGCCAGCAGCTTGGAAAGGCCGGACAGCAATTCACCCCTCCACTTT	CASSLERPDSNSPLHF
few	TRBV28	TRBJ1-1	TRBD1	TGTGCCAGCAGTCAACAGGGGATGGCTGAAGCTTTCTTT	CASSQQGMAEAFF
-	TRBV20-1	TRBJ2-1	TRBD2	TGCAGTGCTAGTGATCTAGCGGGATATTACAATGAGCAGTTCTTC	CSASDLAGYYNEQFF
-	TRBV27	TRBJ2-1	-	TGTGCCAGCAGCCGGACTTCCGGCTCCTACAATGAGCAGTTCTTC	CASSRTSGSYNEQFF
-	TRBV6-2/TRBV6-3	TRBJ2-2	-	TGTGCCAGCAGTCGAACCGGGACAACGAACACCGGGGAGCTGTTTTTT	CASSRTGTTNTGELFF
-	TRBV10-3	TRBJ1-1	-	TGTGCCATCAGCCGGGACTCTATGAACACTGAAGCTTTCTTT	CAISRDSMNTEAFF
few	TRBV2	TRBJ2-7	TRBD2	TGTGCCAGCAGGTTCCCCACCGGGGGGGAGCAGTACTTC	CASRFPTGGEQYF
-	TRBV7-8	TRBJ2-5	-	TGTGCCAGCAGCTTAGGATCTGGCGGTAAGATCCAAGAGACCCAGTACTTC	CASSLGSGGKIQETQYF
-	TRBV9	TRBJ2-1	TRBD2	TGTGCCAGCAGCGTAACCGTCGGGACTAACCCCTACAATGAGCAGTTCTTC	CASSVTVGTNPYNEQFF